A single T cell receptor (beta chain) is shown here with its context. Its antigen is not known. Unique molecular identifiers were used in preparing the TCRbeta library. MiXCR was run by TCRdb on the PCR reads, yielding one entry per CDR3 protein. Of a few hundred thousand distinct CDR3 sequences listed, 25% to 30% are singletons. This record belongs to a study of T-cell reconstitution after alpha-beta-depleted transplantation in children. Findings and caveats of the study: Alpha-beta T cells present about two months after transplant were reported to originate from several hundred expanded graft clones.

The V and J ends lost 2 bases and 5 bases, in that order; junction bases with no gene match: 5. Germline V gene sequence: CDR1 SGHVS, CDR2 FNYEAQ. There are 16 residues in the CDR3. The sequences come from PBMCs, collected before TCRalphabeta/CD19-depleted stem cell transplant. The chain recombines TRBV7-6 with TRBJ2-3, with 12 bases that match TRBD2. This TCR was sampled from a boy younger than two with Wiskott-Aldrich syndrome, due to receive a stem cell transplant. In DNA, the CDR3 is TGTGCCAGCAGCTTATCTAGCGGGAGGGCCGGAGATACGCAGTATTTT. This encodes CASSLSSGRAGDTQYF.